This T cell receptor beta chain was identified during a study of T-cell memory formation after mild COVID-19. At the level of the study: Across donors, TCR clusters were largely donor specific.

Using its own MiXCR run on the 5' RACE reads, TCRdb lists one record per CDR3 protein. Here the sample spans about 560,000 distinct CDR3 sequences, roughly 20% being singletons. The CDR3 covers 15 residues. V lost 1 base, J lost 4 bases, and 13 bases lay in between. Germline CDR1 SGHVS, CDR2 FQNEAQ. The study's findings and limits: The study found balanced CD4/CD8 in clones contracting day 15 to 85 and a CD4+ lean in later expanders.

Details on this clonotype: Its cognate antigen is unknown.

The chain combines TRBV7-8 with TRBJ1-1; a weak D match, TRBD1 (5 bases). Sequenced sample: PBMCs or a T cell subset sorted from them (not recorded which). The sequence was collected from an adult woman who had mild COVID-19 (a few samples of this study predate the infection). Cell type and time point are not known. DNA of the CDR3: TGTGCCAGCAGCTTAGGTGTGGGGGGGTTCACTGAAGCTTTCTTT. It specifies CASSLGVGGFTEAFF. The full variable domain, in which reference TRBV7-8 and TRBJ1-1 provide the parts outside the CDR3, is GAGVSQSPRYKVAKRGQDVALRCDPISGHVSLFWYQQALGQGPEFLTYFQNEAQLDKSGLPSDRFFAERPEGSVSTLKIQRTQQEDSAVYLCASSLGVGGFTEAFFGQGTRLTVV.